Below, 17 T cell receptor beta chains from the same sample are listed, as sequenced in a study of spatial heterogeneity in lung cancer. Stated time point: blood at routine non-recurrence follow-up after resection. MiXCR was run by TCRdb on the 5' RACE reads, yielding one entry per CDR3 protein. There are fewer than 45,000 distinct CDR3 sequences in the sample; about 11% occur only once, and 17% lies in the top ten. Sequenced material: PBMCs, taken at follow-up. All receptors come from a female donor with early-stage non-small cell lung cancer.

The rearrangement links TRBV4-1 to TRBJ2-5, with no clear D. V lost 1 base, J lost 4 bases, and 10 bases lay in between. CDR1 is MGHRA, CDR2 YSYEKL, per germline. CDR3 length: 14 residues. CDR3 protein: CASSQVLAAETQYF. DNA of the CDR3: TGCGCCAGCAGCCAAGTATTGGCGGCAGAGACCCAGTACTTC.

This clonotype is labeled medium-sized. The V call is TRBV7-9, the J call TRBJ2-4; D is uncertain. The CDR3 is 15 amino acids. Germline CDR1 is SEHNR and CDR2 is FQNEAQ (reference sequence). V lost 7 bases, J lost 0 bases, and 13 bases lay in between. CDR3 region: CASTHERLAKNIQYF. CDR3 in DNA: TGTGCCAGCACCCACGAAAGGCTAGCCAAAAACATTCAGTACTTC.

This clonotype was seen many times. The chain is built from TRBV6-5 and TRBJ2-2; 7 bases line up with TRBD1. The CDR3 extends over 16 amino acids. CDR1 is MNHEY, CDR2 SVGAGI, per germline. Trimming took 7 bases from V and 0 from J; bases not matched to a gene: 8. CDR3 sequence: CASKRPGTANTGELFF. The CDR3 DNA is TGTGCCAGCAAACGCCCCGGGACAGCGAACACCGGGGAGCTGTTTTTT.

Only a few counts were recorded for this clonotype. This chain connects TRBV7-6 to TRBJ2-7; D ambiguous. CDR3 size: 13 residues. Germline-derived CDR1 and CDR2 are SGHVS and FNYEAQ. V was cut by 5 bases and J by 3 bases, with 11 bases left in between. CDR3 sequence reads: CASSVGPNYEQYF. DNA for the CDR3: TGTGCCAGCAGCGTCGGACCGAACTACGAGCAGTACTTC.

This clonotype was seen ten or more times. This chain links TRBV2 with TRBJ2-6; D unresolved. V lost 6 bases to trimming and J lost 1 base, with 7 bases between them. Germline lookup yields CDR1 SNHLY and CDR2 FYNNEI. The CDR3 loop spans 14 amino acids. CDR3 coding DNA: TGTGCCAGCAGCCAGCCTTCTGGGGCCAACGTCCTGACTTTC. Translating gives CASSQPSGANVLTF.

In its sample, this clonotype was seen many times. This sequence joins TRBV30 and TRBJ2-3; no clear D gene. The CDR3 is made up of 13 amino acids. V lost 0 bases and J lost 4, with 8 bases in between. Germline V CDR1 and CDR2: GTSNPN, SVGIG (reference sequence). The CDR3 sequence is CAWSVGQPDTQYF. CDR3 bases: TGTGCCTGGAGTGTTGGGCAACCAGATACGCAGTATTTT.

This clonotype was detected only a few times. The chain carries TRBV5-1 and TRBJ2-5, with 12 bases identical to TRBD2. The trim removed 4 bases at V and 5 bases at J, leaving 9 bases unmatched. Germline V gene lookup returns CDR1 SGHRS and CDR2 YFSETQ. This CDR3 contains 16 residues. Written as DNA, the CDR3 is TGCGCCAGCAGCCCGGCACTAGCGGGGGGCCGGGAGACCCAGTACTTC. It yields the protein CASSPALAGGRETQYF.

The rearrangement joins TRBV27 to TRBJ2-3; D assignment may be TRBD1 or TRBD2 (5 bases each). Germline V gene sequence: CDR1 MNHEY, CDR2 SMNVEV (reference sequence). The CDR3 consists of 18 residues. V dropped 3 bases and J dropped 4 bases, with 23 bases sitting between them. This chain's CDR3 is CASSLFLRDLRISDTQYF. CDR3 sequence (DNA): TGTGCCAGCAGTTTGTTCCTCCGGGACCTAAGGATTTCAGATACGCAGTATTTT.

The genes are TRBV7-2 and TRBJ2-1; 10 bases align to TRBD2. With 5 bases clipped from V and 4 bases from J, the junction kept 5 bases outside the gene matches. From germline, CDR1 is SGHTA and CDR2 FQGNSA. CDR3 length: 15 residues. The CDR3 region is CASSHPSGSYNEQFF. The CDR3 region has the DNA TGTGCCAGCAGCCATCCTAGCGGGAGTTACAATGAGCAGTTCTTC.

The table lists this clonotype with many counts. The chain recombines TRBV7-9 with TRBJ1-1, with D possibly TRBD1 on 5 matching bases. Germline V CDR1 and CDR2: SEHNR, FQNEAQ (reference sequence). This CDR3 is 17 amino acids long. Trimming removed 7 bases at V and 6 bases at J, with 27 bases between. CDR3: CASTARAGRQSPAEAFF. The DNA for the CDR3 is TGTGCCAGCACCGCCAGGGCAGGGCGGCAAAGTCCAGCTGAAGCTTTCTTT.

CDR3 in DNA: TGTGCCAGCAGTCCGCAATATGGTGAGCAGTTCTTC. Encoded protein: CASSPQYGEQFF. The V call is TRBV27, the J call TRBJ2-1; D is uncertain. CDR3 length equals 12 residues. Germline V gives CDR1 MNHEY, CDR2 SMNVEV (reference sequence). With 5 bases removed from V and 9 bases from J, the gap between germline ends came to 11 bases.

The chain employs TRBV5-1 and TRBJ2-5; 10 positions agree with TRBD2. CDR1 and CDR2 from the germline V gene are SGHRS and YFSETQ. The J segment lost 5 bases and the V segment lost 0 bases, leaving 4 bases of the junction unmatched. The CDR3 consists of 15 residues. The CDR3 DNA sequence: TGCGCCAGCAGCTTGGGTTCTAGCGGGGGCGAGACCCAGTACTTC. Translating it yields CASSLGSSGGETQYF.

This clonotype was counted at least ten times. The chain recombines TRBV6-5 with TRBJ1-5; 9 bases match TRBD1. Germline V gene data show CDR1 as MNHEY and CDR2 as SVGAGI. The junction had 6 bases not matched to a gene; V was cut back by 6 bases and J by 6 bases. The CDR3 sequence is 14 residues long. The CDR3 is CASRLGQGIQPQHF. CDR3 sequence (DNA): TGTGCCAGCAGGCTCGGACAGGGGATTCAGCCCCAGCATTTT.

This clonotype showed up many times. As DNA, the CDR3 is TGTGCCAGCAGCTCCAGGGAGAGCTCCTACGAGCAGTACTTC. Translation gives CASSSRESSYEQYF. The V gene is TRBV7-8, the J gene TRBJ2-7; D possibly uses TRBD1 or TRBD2 (5 bases each). The CDR3 is 14 residues long. Trimming took 4 bases from V and 0 from J, leaving 10 bases between them. Germline V lookup: CDR1 SGHVS, CDR2 FQNEAQ.

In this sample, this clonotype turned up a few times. CDR3 in amino acids: CAISEDDLAPITDTQYF. CDR3 sequence (DNA): TGTGCCATCAGTGAAGACGATTTAGCGCCGATCACAGATACGCAGTATTTT. This rearrangement joins TRBV10-3 to TRBJ2-3; possible D gene TRBD2, 5 bases. CDR3 size: 17 residues. The germline V gene has CDR1 ENHRY and CDR2 SYGVKD. The ends were cut back, 3 bases at V and 2 bases at J, with 18 bases in the middle.

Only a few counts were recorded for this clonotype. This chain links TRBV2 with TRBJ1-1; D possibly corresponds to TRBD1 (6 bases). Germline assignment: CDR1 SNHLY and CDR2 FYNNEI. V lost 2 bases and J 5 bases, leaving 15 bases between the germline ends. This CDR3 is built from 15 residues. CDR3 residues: CASSEKGSQGTEAFF. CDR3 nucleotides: TGTGCCAGCAGTGAAAAGGGGTCACAGGGAACTGAAGCTTTCTTT.

Here the CDR3 reads CSVGLAGGLEDEQFF. CDR3 nucleotide sequence: TGCAGCGTGGGGCTAGCGGGGGGACTTGAAGATGAGCAGTTCTTC. The rearrangement uses TRBV29-1 and TRBJ2-1; 11 bases are shared with TRBD2. There are 15 residues in the CDR3. CDR1 is SQVTM and CDR2 is ANQGSEA in the germline V gene. With 6 bases clipped from V and 8 bases from J, the junction kept 12 bases outside the gene matches.